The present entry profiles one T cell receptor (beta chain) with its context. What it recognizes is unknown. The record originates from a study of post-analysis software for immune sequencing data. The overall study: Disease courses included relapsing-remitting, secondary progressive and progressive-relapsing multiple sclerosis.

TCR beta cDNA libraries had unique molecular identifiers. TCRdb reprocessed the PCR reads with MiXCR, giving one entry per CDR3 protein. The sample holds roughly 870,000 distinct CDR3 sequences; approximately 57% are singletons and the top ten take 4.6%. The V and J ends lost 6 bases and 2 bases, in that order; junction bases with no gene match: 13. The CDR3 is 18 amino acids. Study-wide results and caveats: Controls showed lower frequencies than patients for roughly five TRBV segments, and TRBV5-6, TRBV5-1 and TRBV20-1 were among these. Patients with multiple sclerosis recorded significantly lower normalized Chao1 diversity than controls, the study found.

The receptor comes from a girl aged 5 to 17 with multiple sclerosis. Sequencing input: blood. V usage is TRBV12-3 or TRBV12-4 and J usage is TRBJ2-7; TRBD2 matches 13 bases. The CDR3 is CASRPRVGGTSGTYEQYF. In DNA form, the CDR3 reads TGTGCCAGCAGACCAAGAGTGGGCGGGACTAGCGGGACCTACGAGCAGTACTTC.